Listed here are 32 T cell receptor beta chains from one sample, sequenced in a study of T cells after yellow fever vaccination. Each CDR3 protein gets one entry after TCRdb re-called the 5' RACE reads with MiXCR. This sample carries 500,000 to 650,000 distinct CDR3 sequences, around an eighth of them seen once, and the ten largest clones take more than 12%. This specimen was PBMCs, taken on the day of the yellow fever booster vaccination. These TCRs come from a man aged 30 to 39 who received the YFV17D yellow fever vaccine.

This clonotype occurred a few times. The V call is TRBV7-6, the J call TRBJ2-1; D remains ambiguous. This CDR3 has 12 residues. V dropped 2 bases and J dropped 8 bases, with 7 bases sitting between them. Germline loops: CDR1 SGHVS, CDR2 FNYEAQ. The CDR3: CASSLNTDEQFF. CDR3 bases: TGTGCCAGCAGCTTAAACACGGATGAGCAGTTCTTC.

This clonotype has only a few counts. The V call is TRBV28, the J call TRBJ2-7, with D possibly being TRBD2 (5 bases). Germline values: CDR1 MDHEN, CDR2 SYDVKM. Trimming removed 1 base at V and 5 bases at J, with 9 bases between. CDR3 size: 13 residues. CDR3 residues: CASSLSGVDEQYF. CDR3 bases: TGTGCCAGCAGTTTATCCGGGGTTGACGAGCAGTACTTC.

This clonotype was counted a few times. V usage is TRBV6-1 and J usage is TRBJ2-7, with 7 bases matching TRBD1. The CDR3 runs 13 residues. The germline CDR1 and CDR2 sequences are MNHNS and SASEGT. After removal of 9 bases from V and 4 bases from J, the junction contained 9 bases not matched to a gene. The CDR3 here is CASIGGKVYEQYF. The DNA of the CDR3 is TGTGCCAGTATAGGGGGCAAGGTATACGAGCAGTACTTC.

This clonotype was seen ten or more times. The rearrangement uses TRBV6-5 and TRBJ1-3; 7 bases are shared with TRBD1. The germline V gene encodes CDR1 MNHEY and CDR2 SVGAGI. J lost 4 bases, V lost 0 bases, and 6 bases had no gene match. The CDR3 is 16 amino acids. CDR3 coding DNA: TGTGCCAGCAGTTACTCTCGACAGGGTGCGGGAAACACCATATATTTT. Translated: CASSYSRQGAGNTIYF.

The sample holds a few counts of this clonotype. The rearrangement joins TRBV6-2 or TRBV6-3 to TRBJ2-1, with D tentatively TRBD2 (6 bases). The CDR3 contains 14 residues. Per the germline V gene, CDR1 is MNHEY and CDR2 is SVGEGT. The ends were cut back, 7 bases at V and 6 bases at J, with 16 bases in the middle. The CDR3 loop reads CASTSPRGANEQFF. The CDR3 DNA is TGTGCCAGCACCTCACCGCGGGGTGCCAATGAGCAGTTCTTC.

The CDR3: CASSPGHPNEKLFF. The CDR3 coding sequence is TGTGCCAGTAGTCCGGGACACCCTAATGAAAAACTGTTTTTT. The chain carries TRBV19 and TRBJ1-4; possibly TRBD1 for D (6 bases). Germline V gene data show CDR1 as LNHDA and CDR2 as SQIVND (reference sequence). The CDR3 is made up of 14 amino acids. Trimming cost V 5 bases and J 3 bases, with 10 bases left between them.

The chain combines TRBV20-1 with TRBJ1-5; D is perhaps TRBD1 (6 bases). CDR1 DFQATT and CDR2 SNEGSKA come from the germline V gene (reference sequence). The CDR3 runs to 15 residues. V shed 2 bases and J shed 4 bases, with 15 bases lying between them. This CDR3 is CSARSASGANQPQHF. DNA of the CDR3: TGCAGTGCTAGATCCGCCTCGGGGGCAAATCAGCCCCAGCATTTT.

This clonotype was observed a handful of times. The rearrangement links TRBV19 to TRBJ2-2; a weak D match, TRBD2 (7 bases). This CDR3 spans 21 amino acids. V was shortened by 6 bases and J by 3 bases, with 32 bases between the two germline ends. The germline gives CDR1 LNHDA, CDR2 SQIVND (reference sequence). The CDR3: CASRGAGTFLTSEQDTGELFF. The DNA of the CDR3 is TGTGCCAGTAGAGGGGCCGGGACATTCTTAACTAGCGAGCAAGACACCGGGGAGCTGTTTTTT.

The chain joins TRBV10-3 to TRBJ2-5; D is uncertain. The V end lost 6 bases, the J end lost 3 bases, and 5 bases lay between the germline ends. CDR3 length: 11 residues. CDR1 and CDR2 from the germline V gene are ENHRY and SYGVKD. CDR3 in amino acids: CAIRGKETQYF. CDR3 bases: TGTGCCATCAGGGGAAAAGAGACCCAGTACTTC.

CDR3: CAISVNRDTINYGYTF. The CDR3 coding sequence is TGTGCCATCAGTGTGAATAGGGACACTATCAACTATGGCTACACCTTC. The gene calls are TRBV10-3 and TRBJ1-2; D might be TRBD1 (6 bases). The V end lost 4 bases, the J end lost 2 bases, and 17 bases lay between the germline ends. The CDR3 has 16 amino acids. Germline loops: CDR1 ENHRY, CDR2 SYGVKD.

This clonotype was counted between two and nine times. The rearrangement links TRBV20-1 to TRBJ2-3; no reliable D call. This CDR3 comprises 15 residues. Germline loops: CDR1 DFQATT, CDR2 SNEGSKA (reference sequence). The DNA of the CDR3 is TGCAGAGTCCCGCAGAAAGAACCAGGCACAGATACGCAGTATTTT. Amino acids: CRVPQKEPGTDTQYF.

Only a few counts were recorded for this clonotype. The chain couples TRBV10-3 to TRBJ2-7; 10 bases match TRBD2. The length of the CDR3 is 13 residues. With 6 bases clipped from V and 5 bases from J, the junction kept 4 bases outside the gene matches. Looked up from germline, CDR1 is ENHRY and CDR2 is SYGVKD. CDR3 bases: TGTGCCATCAGAGGGACTAGCGAGGACGAGCAGTACTTC. Protein product: CAIRGTSEDEQYF.

This clonotype has just a few counts. This CDR3 is CASSMGQLSVTGELFF. The CDR3 nucleotides are TGTGCCAGCAGCATGGGACAGTTATCGGTCACCGGGGAGCTGTTTTTT. V and J are TRBV12-3 or TRBV12-4 and TRBJ2-2; 7 nucleotides agree with TRBD1. The CDR3 runs to 16 residues. The ends lost 6 bases at V and 4 bases at J; junction bases unmatched: 11.

The chain links TRBV27 to TRBJ2-1; 8 bases are shared with TRBD1. The CDR3 has 15 residues. The germline CDR1 and CDR2 sequences are MNHEY and SMNVEV (reference sequence). The V and J ends lost 2 bases and 5 bases, in that order; junction bases with no gene match: 5. In DNA, the CDR3 is TGTGCCAGCAGTTTACGGACAGGGTTCAACAATGAGCAGTTCTTC. Protein: CASSLRTGFNNEQFF.

The chain couples TRBV6-2 or TRBV6-3 to TRBJ2-2; 9 nucleotides agree with TRBD1. V dropped 7 bases and J dropped 4; count of bases not matched to a gene: 7. CDR3 size: 15 residues. The germline V gene has CDR1 MNHEY and CDR2 SVGEGT. CDR3 in DNA: TGTGCCAGCACCTGGGACAGGGTATCCACCGGGGAGCTGTTTTTT. Amino acids: CASTWDRVSTGELFF.

This clonotype was picked up a small number of times. The gene calls are TRBV20-1 and TRBJ2-5; D uncertain. In germline, CDR1 is DFQATT, CDR2 SNEGSKA (reference sequence). Trimming took 3 bases from V and 4 from J, leaving 15 bases between them. The CDR3 totals 14 residues. CDR3 sequence reads: CSASFVHIRETQYF. For the CDR3, the DNA is TGCAGTGCTAGCTTCGTCCATATCCGAGAGACCCAGTACTTC.

The chain joins TRBV2 to TRBJ2-5, with TRBD1 matching over 8 bases. Losses at the gene ends were 5 bases for V and 6 bases for J; bases not matched to a gene: 8. CDR1 is SNHLY and CDR2 is FYNNEI in the germline V gene. The CDR3 is 14 amino acids. DNA for the CDR3: TGTGCCAGCAGTCCCGGGACAGGAGGGCAGACCCAGTACTTC. Its protein is CASSPGTGGQTQYF.

This clonotype was recorded a few times. This chain links TRBV4-3 with TRBJ2-1, with TRBD2 as a possible D gene (5 bases). Looked up from germline, CDR1 is LGHNA and CDR2 is YSLEER. This CDR3 is built from 15 residues. Between the trimmed V and J ends, which lost 0 bases and 0 bases, there was a span of 6 bases. The CDR3 DNA reads TGCGCCAGCAGCCAAGAAGCGGACTCCTACAATGAGCAGTTCTTC. This encodes CASSQEADSYNEQFF.

This clonotype was picked up a small number of times. The rearrangement uses TRBV7-9 and TRBJ2-5, with D maybe TRBD2 (5 bases). V was clipped by 8 bases and J by 2 bases, with 9 bases between them. Looked up from germline, CDR1 is SEHNR and CDR2 is FQNEAQ (reference sequence). The CDR3 covers 12 residues. The CDR3 region is CASVREQETQYF. The CDR3 DNA reads as TGTGCCAGCGTGAGGGAGCAAGAGACCCAGTACTTC.

This clonotype was seen more than once but under ten times. The gene calls are TRBV18 and TRBJ1-2; D is uncertain. The CDR3 runs 12 residues. V was pared by 2 bases and J by 8 bases, with 9 bases between. Germline V CDR1 and CDR2: KGHSH, LQKENI. CDR3 in amino acids: CASSPSAAGYTF. CDR3 DNA: TGTGCCAGCTCACCATCCGCGGCCGGCTACACCTTC.

This clonotype was observed a few times. The chain joins TRBV12-3 or TRBV12-4 to TRBJ2-3, with D possibly TRBD1 on 6 matching bases. Trimming cost V 0 bases and J 5 bases, with 12 bases left between them. The CDR3 has 15 amino acids. This chain's CDR3 is CASSLAPQGGDTQYF. DNA of the CDR3: TGTGCCAGCAGTTTAGCCCCGCAAGGGGGAGATACGCAGTATTTT.

This clonotype came up many times. The CDR3 DNA follows: TGTGCCAGCAGCTTAGGGGGAAGGGTCAATGAGCAGTTCTTC. This gives the protein CASSLGGRVNEQFF. The V call is TRBV7-9, the J call TRBJ2-1, with unresolved D. CDR3 length: 14 amino acids. The germline gives CDR1 SEHNR, CDR2 FQNEAQ (reference sequence). The V end lost 1 base, the J end lost 6 bases, and 10 bases lay between the germline ends. The whole variable domain, filled in from reference TRBV7-9 and TRBJ2-1, reads DTGVSQNPRHKITKRGQNVTFRCDPISEHNRLYWYRQTLGQGPEFLTYFQNEAQLEKSRLLSDRFSAERPKGSFSTLEIQRTEQGDSAMYLCASSLGGRVNEQFFGPGTRLTVL.

The V and J genes are TRBV30 and TRBJ1-6; tentative D call: TRBD1 (5 bases). The CDR3 is made up of 15 amino acids. V dropped 6 bases and J dropped 6 bases, with 18 bases sitting between them. The germline V gene has CDR1 GTSNPN and CDR2 SVGIG (reference sequence). CDR3 sequence reads: CACTISGTFNSPLHF. CDR3 DNA: TGTGCCTGCACAATCTCCGGGACTTTTAATTCACCCCTCCACTTT.

This CDR3 is CASSLRMGAQYF. The CDR3 DNA reads TGCGCCAGCAGCTTGAGGATGGGGGCGCAGTATTTT. V gene TRBV5-1 combines with J gene TRBJ2-3; D is perhaps TRBD1 or TRBD2 (5 bases each). The CDR3 is made up of 12 amino acids. Germline CDR1 is SGHRS and CDR2 is YFSETQ. Trimming took 1 base from V and 10 from J, leaving 10 bases between them.

This clonotype has a handful of counts. The rearrangement joins TRBV5-1 to TRBJ2-1, with 14 bases that match TRBD2. CDR1 SGHRS and CDR2 YFSETQ come from the germline V gene. The junction had 7 bases not matched to a gene; V was cut back by 0 bases and J by 5 bases. CDR3 length equals 18 residues. CDR3 coding DNA: TGCGCCAGCAGCTTGGAAGGACTAGCGGGAGGTTCTGACAATGAGCAGTTCTTC. Translating gives CASSLEGLAGGSDNEQFF.

This rearrangement joins TRBV28 to TRBJ2-5; D is unresolved. Germline V CDR1 and CDR2: MDHEN, SYDVKM. Trimming took 2 bases from V and 5 from J, leaving 6 bases between them. The CDR3 totals 12 residues. The CDR3 coding sequence is TGTGCCAGCAGTTTAAAGAGTGAGACCCAGTACTTC. Translation gives CASSLKSETQYF.

Comment on this clonotype: Germline is not matched at one junction end, which may reflect a read error. This chain links TRBV29-1 with TRBJ2-7, with 7 positions matching TRBD1. Germline CDR1 reads SQVTM; CDR2 reads ANQGSEA. The CDR3 length is 12 residues. The CDR3 is CSGQRTGYEPYF. The CDR3 nucleotides are TGCAGCGGGCAACGGACAGGCTACGAGCCGTACTTC.

This clonotype was detected many times. The chain uses TRBV5-1 and TRBJ1-1; maybe TRBD1 (5 bases). Per germline, CDR1 SGHRS and CDR2 YFSETQ. The CDR3 extends over 14 amino acids. The germline V and J ends were trimmed by 0 bases and 2 bases, with 8 bases remaining between them. CDR3 nucleotide sequence: TGCGCCAGCAGCTTGGAAGGGGCAAACACTGAAGCTTTCTTT. Amino acids: CASSLEGANTEAFF.

This clonotype occurred a few times. This sequence joins TRBV13 and TRBJ2-1; 7 nucleotides match TRBD1. This CDR3 has 16 amino acids. Per the germline V gene, CDR1 is PRHDT and CDR2 is FYEKMQ (reference sequence). V lost 2 bases, J lost 2 bases, and 6 bases stayed unmatched. CDR3 sequence reads: CASSLSQGFAYNEQFF. CDR3 nucleotides: TGTGCCAGCAGCTTATCACAGGGGTTCGCCTACAATGAGCAGTTCTTC.

The sample holds a few counts of this clonotype. This sequence joins TRBV6-2 or TRBV6-3 and TRBJ2-1; 7 nucleotides agree with TRBD2. CDR1 and CDR2 (germline): MNHEY, SVGEGT. The V segment lost 11 bases and the J segment 5 bases; nucleotides outside the gene matches: 6. This CDR3 comprises 12 residues. The CDR3: CAGGVTHNEQFF. In nucleotides, the CDR3 is TGTGCCGGGGGGGTAACGCACAATGAGCAGTTCTTC.

This clonotype was picked up many times. The rearrangement uses TRBV7-9 and TRBJ2-5, with D perhaps matching TRBD1 (6 bases). The CDR3 sequence is 13 residues long. Germline CDR1 and CDR2: SEHNR and FQNEAQ (reference sequence). Trimming pared 5 bases from V and 5 bases from J, leaving 12 bases between. This chain's CDR3 is CASSHHRDETQYF. CDR3 DNA: TGTGCCAGCAGCCACCACAGGGACGAGACCCAGTACTTC.

This sequence joins TRBV7-2 and TRBJ2-1; the D gene could be TRBD1 or TRBD2 (6 bases each). The CDR3 has 15 amino acids. Trimming took off 2 bases at V and 6 bases at J, with 14 bases between the two ends. Germline CDR1 is SGHTA and CDR2 is FQGNSA. The CDR3 DNA is TGTGCCAGCAGCTTACTAGCGAGGGGGGCCAATGAGCAGTTCTTC. This translates into CASSLLARGANEQFF.